The 26 T cell receptor beta chains below were found in one sample sequenced in a study of T cell responses to AZD1222 COVID-19 vaccine. Profiling relied on immunoSEQ multiplex PCR, and the TCRdb table lists in-frame clones only, not all of them. The sample carries 130,000 to 150,000 clones, about 93% recorded once. The input for sequencing was peripheral blood, taken on day 0 of AZD1222 vaccination. The receptors here all came from an adult in good health.

The chain combines TRBV5-1 with TRBJ1-1; no firm D call. CDR1 SGHRS and CDR2 YFSETQ come from the germline V gene. Trimming pared 0 bases from V and 8 bases from J, leaving 5 bases between. The CDR3 covers 11 residues. The CDR3 sequence: CASSLGSEAFF. The CDR3 coding sequence is TGCGCCAGCAGCTTGGGATCAGAAGCTTTCTTT. The full variable domain, its missing parts supplied by reference TRBV5-1 and TRBJ1-1, is KAGVTQTPRYLIKTRGQQVTLSCSPISGHRSVSWYQQTPGQGLQFLFEYFSETQRNKGNFPGRFSGRQFSNSRSEMNVSTLELGDSALYLCASSLGSEAFFGQGTRLTVV.

The V call is TRBV21-1, the J call TRBJ2-2; the table's D call, TRBD1, has no DNA check behind it. TRBV21-1 is a known pseudogene. The CDR3 is made up of 17 amino acids. This CDR3 is CASSKTFGTGVTGELFF. The CDR3 DNA reads as TGTGCCAGCAGCAAAACTTTCGGGACAGGGGTCACCGGGGAGCTGTTTTTT.

The CDR3 DNA is TGCGCCAGCAGTGGGACGGGGAACACCGGGGAGCTGTTTTTT. Translation: CASSGTGNTGELFF. V and J are TRBV10-1 and TRBJ2-2; D ambiguous. CDR1 and CDR2 (germline): WNHNN, SYGVQD (reference sequence). Trimming removed 4 bases from V and 1 base from J, with 7 bases in between. The CDR3 sequence is 14 residues long.

The genes are TRBV5-1 and TRBJ1-6; D is possibly TRBD1 (5 bases). The CDR3 runs to 14 residues. The V end lost 0 bases, the J end lost 10 bases, and 11 bases lay between the germline ends. Germline CDR1 reads SGHRS; CDR2 reads YFSETQ. The CDR3 sequence is CASSLESGTSPLHF. The CDR3 nucleotides read TGCGCCAGCAGCTTGGAATCGGGGACCTCACCCCTCCACTTT. Together with reference TRBV5-1 and TRBJ1-6, the CDR3 gives the full variable domain: KAGVTQTPRYLIKTRGQQVTLSCSPISGHRSVSWYQQTPGQGLQFLFEYFSETQRNKGNFPGRFSGRQFSNSRSEMNVSTLELGDSALYLCASSLESGTSPLHFGNGTRLTVT.

The chain has TRBV19 and TRBJ1-1; D gene unclear. In germline, CDR1 is LNHDA, CDR2 SQIVND (reference sequence). The CDR3 covers 13 residues. V lost 5 bases, J lost 3 bases, and 10 bases lay in between. The CDR3 reads CASSSGRHTEAFF. The CDR3 DNA reads as TGTGCCAGTAGTTCCGGCCGGCACACTGAAGCTTTCTTT.

The genes are TRBV30 and TRBJ1-1; 7 bases map to TRBD1. This CDR3 region has 14 residues. Germline V CDR1 and CDR2: GTSNPN, SVGIG (reference sequence). V lost 3 bases, J lost 2 bases, and 6 bases stayed unmatched. DNA of the CDR3: TGTGCCTGGAGCTCCGACAGGGTTAACACTGAAGCTTTCTTT. This codes for CAWSSDRVNTEAFF.

This chain links TRBV7-6 with TRBJ1-6; D remains ambiguous. From germline, CDR1 is SGHVS and CDR2 FNYEAQ. Trimming left V 4 bases short and J 7 bases short, with 17 bases between. There are 16 residues in the CDR3. The CDR3 spells CASSSLTFHANSPLHF. The CDR3 DNA reads TGTGCCAGCAGCTCCCTGACCTTCCACGCGAATTCACCCCTCCACTTT.

V usage is TRBV2 and J usage is TRBJ1-1, with D perhaps matching TRBD1 (5 bases). CDR3 size: 16 residues. Deletions cut 7 bases from V and 0 bases from J, with 18 bases between. Germline V CDR1 and CDR2: SNHLY, FYNNEI. The CDR3: CASNTAWQGLNTEAFF. The CDR3 DNA reads as TGTGCCAGCAATACCGCGTGGCAGGGACTGAACACTGAAGCTTTCTTT.

The chain joins TRBV30 to TRBJ1-2, with D possibly TRBD1 on 5 matching bases. CDR1 is GTSNPN, CDR2 SVGIG, per germline (reference sequence). This CDR3 has 15 residues. V was trimmed by 3 bases and J by 2 bases, leaving 16 bases between them. The CDR3 coding sequence is TGTGCCTGGAGCGTATGGGGCACGGGAAACTATGGCTACACCTTC. It specifies CAWSVWGTGNYGYTF. The full variable domain, with the rest looked up from reference TRBV30 and TRBJ1-2, is SQTIHQWPATLVQPVGSPLSLECTVEGTSNPNLYWYRQAAGRGLQLLFYSVGIGQISSEVPQNLSASRPQDRQFILSSKKLLLSDSGFYLCAWSVWGTGNYGYTFGSGTRLTVV.

The rearrangement joins TRBV9 to TRBJ2-3; possibly TRBD1 for D (6 bases). CDR3 size: 14 residues. V shed 3 bases and J shed 4 bases, with 12 bases lying between them. From germline, CDR1 is SGDLS and CDR2 YYNGEE. The CDR3 DNA is TGTGCCAGCAGCGCCGGATCAGGGGCAGATACGCAGTATTTT. It translates to CASSAGSGADTQYF. Full variable domain (rest looked up from reference TRBV9 and TRBJ2-3): DSGVTQTPKHLITATGQRVTLRCSPRSGDLSVYWYQQSLDQGLQFLIQYYNGEERAKGNILERFSAQQFPDLHSELNLSSLELGDSALYFCASSAGSGADTQYFGPGTRLTVL.

This clone was recorded only once. This chain joins TRBV2 and TRBJ1-1, with TRBD1 identical over 7 bases. There are 13 residues in the CDR3. The J segment lost 5 bases and the V segment lost 6 bases, leaving 6 bases of the junction unmatched. Per germline, CDR1 SNHLY and CDR2 FYNNEI. CDR3: CASRDLQGTEAFF. The CDR3 DNA reads TGTGCCAGCAGGGATCTACAGGGGACTGAAGCTTTCTTT.

V is TRBV27 and J is TRBJ1-2, with a tentative D call TRBD1 (5 bases). V was trimmed by 0 bases and J by 4 bases, leaving 12 bases between them. Germline loops: CDR1 MNHEY, CDR2 SMNVEV (reference sequence). CDR3 length equals 15 residues. DNA for the CDR3: TGTGCCAGCAGTTTATCAGGCCAGGGTGGCTATGGCTACACCTTC. Encoded protein: CASSLSGQGGYGYTF.

The chain carries TRBV19 and TRBJ1-1; D possibly corresponds to TRBD1 (6 bases). Germline CDR1 and CDR2: LNHDA and SQIVND (reference sequence). The CDR3 sequence is 14 residues long. V was cut by 5 bases and J by 4 bases, with 14 bases left in between. CDR3 coding DNA: TGTGCCAGTAGTGCTCGACAGGTAAGCACTGAAGCTTTCTTT. Amino acid sequence: CASSARQVSTEAFF.

The chain employs TRBV28 and TRBJ1-2; D gene unclear. The V gene's germline CDR1 is MDHEN and CDR2 SYDVKM. There are 15 residues in the CDR3. Trimming removed 3 bases from V and 0 bases from J, with 11 bases in between. In DNA, the CDR3 is TGTGCCAGCAGTTTCCGCGGGGAAGCTAACTATGGCTACACCTTC. It is translated as CASSFRGEANYGYTF.

The chain combines TRBV4-1 with TRBJ1-1; no reliable D call. The CDR3 extends over 14 amino acids. Germline V CDR1 and CDR2: MGHRA, YSYEKL. Trimming removed 6 bases from V and 5 bases from J, with 16 bases in between. The CDR3 DNA reads as TGCGCCAGCAGTAGCAATGGGCCGAGGACTGAAGCTTTCTTT. It translates to CASSSNGPRTEAFF.

DNA of the CDR3: TGTGCCAGCAGTGCCCGGGGGCAGGGTACGGGAAACACCATATATTTT. It yields the protein CASSARGQGTGNTIYF. The chain uses TRBV11-2 and TRBJ1-3, with a tentative D call TRBD1 (6 bases). Germline V gene lookup returns CDR1 SGHAT and CDR2 FQNNGV. The CDR3 has 16 residues. Trimming left V 6 bases short and J 4 bases short, with 19 bases between. The variable domain in full, completed from reference TRBV11-2 and TRBJ1-3, reads EAGVAQSPRYKIIEKRQSVAFWCNPISGHATLYWYQQILGQGPKLLIQFQNNGVVDDSQLPKDRFSAERLKGVDSTLKIQPAKLEDSAVYLCASSARGQGTGNTIYFGEGSWLTVV.

The chain is built from TRBV25-1 and TRBJ2-7, with D uncertain. The V end was cut by 5 bases, the J end by 0 bases, with 5 bases between. The CDR3 spans 12 residues. Per the germline V gene, CDR1 is MGHDK and CDR2 is SYGVNS. The CDR3 DNA is TGTGCCAGCAGTACAGCCTCCTACGAGCAGTACTTC. Translating it yields CASSTASYEQYF.

The CDR3 reads CAWRQGGETQYF. The DNA of the CDR3 is TGTGCCTGGAGACAAGGGGGGGAGACCCAGTACTTC. The chain uses TRBV30 and TRBJ2-5; D may correspond to TRBD1 or TRBD2 (6 bases each). The CDR3 sequence is 12 residues long. The germline gives CDR1 GTSNPN, CDR2 SVGIG (reference sequence). V lost 3 bases and J 5 bases, leaving 10 bases between the germline ends.

The genes are TRBV6-2 or TRBV6-3 and TRBJ2-7, with no clear D. The ends were cut back, 2 bases at V and 2 bases at J, with 7 bases in the middle. Per germline, CDR1 MNHEY and CDR2 SVGEGT. This CDR3 spans 13 amino acids. DNA for the CDR3: TGTGCCAGCAGTTACCTGGGCCCCTACGAGCAGTACTTC. Translating gives CASSYLGPYEQYF.

This clone was counted a single time. V usage is TRBV10-1 and J usage is TRBJ2-3; no definite D call. V shed 1 base and J shed 2 bases, with 10 bases lying between them. The germline V gene has CDR1 WNHNN and CDR2 SYGVQD (reference sequence). The CDR3 length is 15 residues. CDR3 in amino acids: CASSEWKGITDTQYF. The CDR3 nucleotides read TGCGCCAGCAGTGAGTGGAAGGGAATCACAGATACGCAGTATTTT.

CDR3 region: CASSFAGWRAETQYF. CDR3 sequence (DNA): TGTGCCAGCAGTTTCGCTGGGTGGAGGGCAGAGACCCAGTACTTC. This chain links TRBV7-9 with TRBJ2-5; possible D gene TRBD2, 6 bases. The germline CDR1 and CDR2 sequences are SEHNR and FQNEAQ (reference sequence). There are 15 residues in the CDR3. Trimming stripped 6 bases from V and 4 bases from J, with 18 bases between.

The gene calls are TRBV18 and TRBJ2-7, with 9 bases identical to TRBD2. Germline values: CDR1 KGHSH, CDR2 LQKENI. CDR3 length equals 15 residues. V lost 3 bases, J lost 1 base, and 4 bases stayed unmatched. The CDR3 DNA sequence: TGTGCCAGCTCACCGGAGACTAGCGGATCCTACGAGCAGTACTTC. Protein: CASSPETSGSYEQYF.

The chain joins TRBV2 to TRBJ1-1; D unclear. V was cut by 4 bases and J by 5 bases, with 11 bases left in between. CDR1 and CDR2 from the germline V gene are SNHLY and FYNNEI. The CDR3 length is 13 residues. The DNA of the CDR3 is TGTGCCAGCAGTGCCGAGGTAATGACTGAAGCTTTCTTT. Protein product: CASSAEVMTEAFF.

This chain links TRBV10-2 with TRBJ2-1; 12 bases are a match to TRBD1. The CDR3 is 21 amino acids. Germline CDR1 reads WSHSY; CDR2 reads SAAADI. With 7 bases clipped from V and 4 bases from J, the junction kept 23 bases outside the gene matches. The CDR3 nucleotides are TGCGCCAGCATTATAACACCGGGACAGGGGGCTCCCCTGACCTTTTACAATGAGCAGTTCTTC. Its translation is CASIITPGQGAPLTFYNEQFF.

This clone was detected once. The chain links TRBV5-1 to TRBJ2-2; D is possibly TRBD1 or TRBD2 (6 bases each). V was shortened by 6 bases and J by 1 base, with 10 bases between the two germline ends. Germline V gives CDR1 SGHRS, CDR2 YFSETQ. The CDR3 has 14 residues. Written as DNA, the CDR3 is TGCGCCAGCACAGGGGAGGTGAACACCGGGGAGCTGTTTTTT. Encoded protein: CASTGEVNTGELFF.

The rearrangement links TRBV7-3 to TRBJ2-1; TRBD2 aligns across 10 bases. J lost 3 bases, V lost 4 bases, and 3 bases had no gene match. This CDR3 comprises 15 residues. From germline, CDR1 is SGHTA and CDR2 FQGTGA. The CDR3 region has the DNA TGTGCCAGCAGCTCCGGACTAGCGGACTACAATGAGCAGTTCTTC. Its translation is CASSSGLADYNEQFF.